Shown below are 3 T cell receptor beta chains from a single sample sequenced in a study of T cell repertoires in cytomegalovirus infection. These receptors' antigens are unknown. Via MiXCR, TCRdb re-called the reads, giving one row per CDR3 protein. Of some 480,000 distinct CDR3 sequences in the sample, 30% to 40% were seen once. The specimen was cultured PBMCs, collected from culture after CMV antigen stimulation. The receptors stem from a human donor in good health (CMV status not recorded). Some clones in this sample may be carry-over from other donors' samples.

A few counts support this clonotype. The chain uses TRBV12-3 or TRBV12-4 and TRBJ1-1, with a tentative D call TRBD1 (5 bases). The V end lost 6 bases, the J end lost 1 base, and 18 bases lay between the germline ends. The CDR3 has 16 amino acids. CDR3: CASRLYLTGGNTEAFF. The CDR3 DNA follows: TGTGCCAGCAGGTTATACCTTACTGGGGGGAACACTGAAGCTTTCTTT.

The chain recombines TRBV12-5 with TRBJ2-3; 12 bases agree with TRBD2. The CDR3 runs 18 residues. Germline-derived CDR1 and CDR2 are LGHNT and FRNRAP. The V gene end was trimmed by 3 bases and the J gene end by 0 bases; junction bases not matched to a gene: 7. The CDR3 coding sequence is TGTGCTAGTGGTTTCACAAGGACTAGCGGGGCTAGCACAGATACGCAGTATTTT. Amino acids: CASGFTRTSGASTDTQYF.

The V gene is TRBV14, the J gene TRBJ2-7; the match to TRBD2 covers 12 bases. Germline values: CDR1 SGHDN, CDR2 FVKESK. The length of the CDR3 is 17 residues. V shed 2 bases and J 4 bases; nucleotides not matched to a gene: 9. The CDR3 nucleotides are TGTGCCAGCAGCCAATTTTTAACTAGCGGGAGGAATTACGAGCAGTACGTC. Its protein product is CASSQFLTSGRNYEQYV.